This TCR beta chain was captured by sequencing in a study of T-cell memory formation after mild COVID-19. General observations from the study: CD4+ contracting clones were found mainly in CM and EM, and CD8+ ones in EMRA.

Amplification by 5'RACE using constant-segment primers produced TCR alpha and TCR beta cDNA libraries that carried sample barcodes and UMIs. TCRdb itself ran the 5' RACE reads through MiXCR, one entry per CDR3 protein. The table has 540,000 or so distinct CDR3 sequences, around 21% seen once. Worth noting for this clonotype: Its antigen is unknown.

CDR3 size: 13 residues. Between the trimmed V and J ends, which lost 2 bases and 8 bases, there was a span of 11 bases. Germline CDR1 and CDR2: SGHKS and YYEKEE (reference sequence). The chain joins TRBV5-5 to TRBJ2-1; no reliable D call. The clonotype originates from an adult woman who had mild COVID-19 (a few samples of this study predate the infection). Cell type and time point are not known. Specimen: PBMCs or a T cell subset sorted from them (not recorded which). CDR3 loop: CASSLRADYEQFF. The CDR3 DNA reads as TGTGCCAGCAGCTTACGGGCCGACTATGAGCAGTTCTTC. Complete variable domain (other parts from reference TRBV5-5 and TRBJ2-1): DAGVTQSPTHLIKTRGQQVTLRCSPISGHKSVSWYQQVLGQGPQFIFQYYEKEERGRGNFPDRFSARQFPNYSSELNVNALLLGDSALYLCASSLRADYEQFFGPGTRLTVL.